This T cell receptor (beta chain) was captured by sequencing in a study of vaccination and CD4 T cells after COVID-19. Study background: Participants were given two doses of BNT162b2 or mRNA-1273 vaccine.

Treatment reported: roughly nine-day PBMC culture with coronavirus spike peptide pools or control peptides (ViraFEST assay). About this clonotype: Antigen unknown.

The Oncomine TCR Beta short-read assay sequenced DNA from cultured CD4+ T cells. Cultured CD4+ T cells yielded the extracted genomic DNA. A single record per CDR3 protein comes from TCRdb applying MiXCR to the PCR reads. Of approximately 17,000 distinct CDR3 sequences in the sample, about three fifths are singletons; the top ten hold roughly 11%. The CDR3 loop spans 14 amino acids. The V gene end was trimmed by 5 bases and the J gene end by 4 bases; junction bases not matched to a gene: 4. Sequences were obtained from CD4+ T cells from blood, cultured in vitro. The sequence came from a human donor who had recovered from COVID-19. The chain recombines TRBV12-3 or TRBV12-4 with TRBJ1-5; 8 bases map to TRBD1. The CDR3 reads CASSHTGGNQPQHF. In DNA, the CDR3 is TGTGCCAGCAGTCATACAGGGGGTAATCAGCCCCAGCATTTT.